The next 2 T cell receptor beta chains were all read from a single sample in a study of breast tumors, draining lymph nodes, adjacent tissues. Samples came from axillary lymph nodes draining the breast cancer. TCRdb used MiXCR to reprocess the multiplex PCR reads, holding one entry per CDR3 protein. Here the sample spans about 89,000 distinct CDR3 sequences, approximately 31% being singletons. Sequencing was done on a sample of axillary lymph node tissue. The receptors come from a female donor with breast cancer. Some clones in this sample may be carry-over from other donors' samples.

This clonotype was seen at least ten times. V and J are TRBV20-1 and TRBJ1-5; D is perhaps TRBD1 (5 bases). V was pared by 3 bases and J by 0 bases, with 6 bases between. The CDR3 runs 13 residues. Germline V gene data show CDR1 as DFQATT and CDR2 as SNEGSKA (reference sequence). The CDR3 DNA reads TGCAGTGCTAGGACAGATAGCAATCAGCCCCAGCATTTT. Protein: CSARTDSNQPQHF.

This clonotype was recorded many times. CDR3 loop: CASSQTDRSRAYF. DNA of the CDR3: TGTGCCAGCAGCCAAACTGATCGGAGTCGGGCGTACTTC. This chain connects TRBV3-1 to TRBJ2-4; D gene uncertain. Trimming took 2 bases from V and 15 from J, leaving 17 bases between them. The CDR3 runs 13 residues. Germline loops: CDR1 LGHDT, CDR2 YNNKEL (reference sequence).